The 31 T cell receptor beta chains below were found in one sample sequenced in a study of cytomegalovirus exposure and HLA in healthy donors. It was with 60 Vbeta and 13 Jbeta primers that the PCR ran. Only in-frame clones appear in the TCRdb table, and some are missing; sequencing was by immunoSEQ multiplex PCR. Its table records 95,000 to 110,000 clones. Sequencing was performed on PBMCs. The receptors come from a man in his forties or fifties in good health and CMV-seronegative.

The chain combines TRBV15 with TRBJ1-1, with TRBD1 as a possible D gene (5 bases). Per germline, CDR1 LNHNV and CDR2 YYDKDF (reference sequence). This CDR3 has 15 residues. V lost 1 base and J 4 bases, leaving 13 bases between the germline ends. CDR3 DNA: TGTGCCACCAGCAGAGTCGGGGGTCAGAGCACTGAAGCTTTCTTT. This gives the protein CATSRVGGQSTEAFF.

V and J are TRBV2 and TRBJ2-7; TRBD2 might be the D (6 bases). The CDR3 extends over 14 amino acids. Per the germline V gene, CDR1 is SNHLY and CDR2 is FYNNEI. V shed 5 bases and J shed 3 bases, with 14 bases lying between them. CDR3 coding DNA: TGTGCCAGCAGTAGGAGGGACGGGGGCTACGAGCAGTACTTC. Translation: CASSRRDGGYEQYF.

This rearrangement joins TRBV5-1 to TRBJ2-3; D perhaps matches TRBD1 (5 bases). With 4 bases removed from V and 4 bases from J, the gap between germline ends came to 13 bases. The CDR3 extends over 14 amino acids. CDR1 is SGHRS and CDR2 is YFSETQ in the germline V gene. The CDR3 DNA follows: TGCGCCAGCAGCCTCGGGCAGGGTTCAGATACGCAGTATTTT. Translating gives CASSLGQGSDTQYF.

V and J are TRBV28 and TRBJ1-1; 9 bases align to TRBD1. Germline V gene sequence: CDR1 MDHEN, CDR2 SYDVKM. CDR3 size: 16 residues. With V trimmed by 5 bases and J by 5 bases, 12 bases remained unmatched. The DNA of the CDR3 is TGTGCCAGCAGTCTCTGGACAGGGGAAACGGGGACTGAAGCTTTCTTT. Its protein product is CASSLWTGETGTEAFF.

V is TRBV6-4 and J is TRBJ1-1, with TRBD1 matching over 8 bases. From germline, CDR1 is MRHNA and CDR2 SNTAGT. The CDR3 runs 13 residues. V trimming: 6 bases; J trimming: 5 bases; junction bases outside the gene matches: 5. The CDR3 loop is CASRRTGNTEAFF. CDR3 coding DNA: TGTGCCAGCAGAAGGACAGGGAATACTGAAGCTTTCTTT.

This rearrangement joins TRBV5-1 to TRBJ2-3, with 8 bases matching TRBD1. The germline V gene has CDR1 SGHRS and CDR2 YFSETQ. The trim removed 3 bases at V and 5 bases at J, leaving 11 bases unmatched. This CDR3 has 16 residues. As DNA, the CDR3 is TGCGCCAGCAGCTCTGCCACCTCAGACAGGGGAGATACGCAGTATTTT. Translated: CASSSATSDRGDTQYF.

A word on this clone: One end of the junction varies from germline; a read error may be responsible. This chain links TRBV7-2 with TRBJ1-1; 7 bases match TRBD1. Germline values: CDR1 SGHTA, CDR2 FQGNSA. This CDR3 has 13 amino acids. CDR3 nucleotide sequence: TGTGCCAGCAGGGACAGGATGAACACTGAAGTTTTCTTT. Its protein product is CASRDRMNTEVFF.

CDR3 in amino acids: CASSAGTSGRSYEQYF. The CDR3 nucleotides read TGCGCCAGCAGCGCCGGGACTAGCGGGAGATCGTACGAGCAGTACTTC. The chain recombines TRBV5-1 with TRBJ2-7; 14 nucleotides align to TRBD2. Germline V gene sequence: CDR1 SGHRS, CDR2 YFSETQ. The junction had 7 bases not matched to a gene; V was cut back by 4 bases and J by 4 bases. This CDR3 has 16 amino acids.

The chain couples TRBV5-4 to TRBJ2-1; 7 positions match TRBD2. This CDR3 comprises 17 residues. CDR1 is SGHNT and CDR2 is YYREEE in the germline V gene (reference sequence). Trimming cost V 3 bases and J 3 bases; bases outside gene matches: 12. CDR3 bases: TGTGCCAGCAGCTCGGGAGGAGTAGCGGGCGTCTACAATGAGCAGTTCTTC. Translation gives CASSSGGVAGVYNEQFF. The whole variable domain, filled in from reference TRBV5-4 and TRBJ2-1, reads ETGVTQSPTHLIKTRGQQVTLRCSSQSGHNTVSWYQQALGQGPQFIFQYYREEENGRGNFPPRFSGLQFPNYSSELNVNALELDDSALYLCASSSGGVAGVYNEQFFGPGTRLTVL.

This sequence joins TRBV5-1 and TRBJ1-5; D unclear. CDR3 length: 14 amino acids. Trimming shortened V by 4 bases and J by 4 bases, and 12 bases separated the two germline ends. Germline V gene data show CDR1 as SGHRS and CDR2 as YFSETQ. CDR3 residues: CASSPEAGNQPQHF. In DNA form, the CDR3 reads TGCGCCAGCAGCCCCGAGGCGGGGAATCAGCCCCAGCATTTT. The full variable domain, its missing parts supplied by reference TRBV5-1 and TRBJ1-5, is KAGVTQTPRYLIKTRGQQVTLSCSPISGHRSVSWYQQTPGQGLQFLFEYFSETQRNKGNFPGRFSGRQFSNSRSEMNVSTLELGDSALYLCASSPEAGNQPQHFGDGTRLSIL.

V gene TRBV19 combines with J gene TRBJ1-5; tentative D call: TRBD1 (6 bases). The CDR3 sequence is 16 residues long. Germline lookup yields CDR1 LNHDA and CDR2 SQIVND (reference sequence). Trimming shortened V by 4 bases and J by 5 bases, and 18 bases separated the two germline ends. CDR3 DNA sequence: TGTGCCAGTAGTAAAATGTCAGGGGCATGGGATCAGCCCCAGCATTTT. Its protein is CASSKMSGAWDQPQHF. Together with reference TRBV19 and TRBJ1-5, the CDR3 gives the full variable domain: DGGITQSPKYLFRKEGQNVTLSCEQNLNHDAMYWYRQDPGQGLRLIYYSQIVNDFQKGDIAEGYSVSREKKESFPLTVTSAQKNPTAFYLCASSKMSGAWDQPQHFGDGTRLSIL.

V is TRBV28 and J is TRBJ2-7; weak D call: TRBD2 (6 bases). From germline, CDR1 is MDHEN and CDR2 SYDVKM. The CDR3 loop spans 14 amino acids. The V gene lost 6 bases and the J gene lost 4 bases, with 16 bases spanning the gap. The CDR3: CASSLGTGVYEQYF. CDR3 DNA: TGTGCCAGCAGCCTGGGGACTGGGGTTTACGAGCAGTACTTC.

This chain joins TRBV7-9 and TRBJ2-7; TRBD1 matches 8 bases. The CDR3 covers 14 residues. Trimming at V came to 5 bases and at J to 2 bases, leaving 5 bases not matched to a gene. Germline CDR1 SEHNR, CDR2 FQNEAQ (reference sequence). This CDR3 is CASSPRQGPYEQYF. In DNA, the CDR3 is TGTGCCAGCAGCCCTAGACAGGGGCCCTACGAGCAGTACTTC. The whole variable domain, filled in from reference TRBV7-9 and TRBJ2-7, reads DTGVSQNPRHKITKRGQNVTFRCDPISEHNRLYWYRQTLGQGPEFLTYFQNEAQLEKSRLLSDRFSAERPKGSFSTLEIQRTEQGDSAMYLCASSPRQGPYEQYFGPGTRLTVT.

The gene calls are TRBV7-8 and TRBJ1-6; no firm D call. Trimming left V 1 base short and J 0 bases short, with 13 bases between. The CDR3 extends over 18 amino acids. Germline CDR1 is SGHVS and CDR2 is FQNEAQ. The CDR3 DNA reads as TGTGCCAGCAGCTTAGAAGGGAGCGGGAGCTCCTATAATTCACCCCTCCACTTT. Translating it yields CASSLEGSGSSYNSPLHF.

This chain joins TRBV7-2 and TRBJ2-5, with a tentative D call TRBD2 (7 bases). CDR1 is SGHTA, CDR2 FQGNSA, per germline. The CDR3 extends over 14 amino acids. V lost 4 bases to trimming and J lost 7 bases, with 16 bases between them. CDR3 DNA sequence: TGTGCCAGCAGCTCCCTGGGAGGGGGATGGACCCAGTACTTC. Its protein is CASSSLGGGWTQYF.

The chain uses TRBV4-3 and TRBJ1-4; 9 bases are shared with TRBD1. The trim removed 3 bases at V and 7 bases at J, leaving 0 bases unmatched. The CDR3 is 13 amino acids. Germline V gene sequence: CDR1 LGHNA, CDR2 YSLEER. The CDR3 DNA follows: TGCGCCAGCAGCCAGGGACAGGGTGAAAAACTGTTTTTT. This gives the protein CASSQGQGEKLFF.

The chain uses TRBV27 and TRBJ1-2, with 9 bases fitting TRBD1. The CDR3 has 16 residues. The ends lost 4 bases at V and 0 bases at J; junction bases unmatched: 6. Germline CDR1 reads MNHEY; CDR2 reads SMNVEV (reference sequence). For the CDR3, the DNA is TGTGCCAGCAGTTCCCGACGACAGGGGGCTAACTATGGCTACACCTTC. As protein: CASSSRRQGANYGYTF.

CDR3 region: CASSWGVDAKQFF. The CDR3 nucleotides are TGTGCCAGCAGCTGGGGGGTGGACGCGAAGCAGTTCTTC. The V and J genes are TRBV7-2 and TRBJ2-1; D perhaps matches TRBD2 (6 bases). This CDR3 contains 13 residues. The germline gives CDR1 SGHTA, CDR2 FQGNSA. With 4 bases removed from V and 11 bases from J, the gap between germline ends came to 15 bases.

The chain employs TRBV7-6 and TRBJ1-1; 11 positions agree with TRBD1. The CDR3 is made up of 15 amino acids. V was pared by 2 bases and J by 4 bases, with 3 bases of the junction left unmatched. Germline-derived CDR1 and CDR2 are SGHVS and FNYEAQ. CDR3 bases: TGTGCCAGCAGCTTAATGGGACAGGGGGGCACTGAAGCTTTCTTT. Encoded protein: CASSLMGQGGTEAFF.

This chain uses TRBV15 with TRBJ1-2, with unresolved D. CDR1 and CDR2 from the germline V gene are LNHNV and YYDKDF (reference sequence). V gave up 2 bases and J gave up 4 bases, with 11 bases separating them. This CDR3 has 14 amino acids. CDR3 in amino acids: CATSRRDKAYGYTF. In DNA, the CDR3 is TGTGCCACCAGCAGACGAGACAAGGCCTATGGCTACACCTTC.

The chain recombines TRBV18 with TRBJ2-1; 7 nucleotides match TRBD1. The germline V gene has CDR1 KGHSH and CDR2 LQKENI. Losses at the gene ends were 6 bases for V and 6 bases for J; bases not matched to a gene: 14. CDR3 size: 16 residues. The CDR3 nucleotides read TGTGCCAGCTCTCATAATCCGGGACAGATGGGCAATGAGCAGTTCTTC. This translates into CASSHNPGQMGNEQFF.

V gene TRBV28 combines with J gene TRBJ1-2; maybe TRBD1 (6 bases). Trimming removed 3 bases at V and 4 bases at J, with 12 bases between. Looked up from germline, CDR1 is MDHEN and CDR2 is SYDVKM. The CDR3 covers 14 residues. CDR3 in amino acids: CASSFRGKFYGYTF. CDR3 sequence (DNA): TGTGCCAGCAGTTTCAGGGGTAAATTCTATGGCTACACCTTC.

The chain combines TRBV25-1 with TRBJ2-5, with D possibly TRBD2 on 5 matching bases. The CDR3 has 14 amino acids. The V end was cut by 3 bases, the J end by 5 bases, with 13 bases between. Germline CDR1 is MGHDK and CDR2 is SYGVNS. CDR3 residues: CASSDGLELETQYF. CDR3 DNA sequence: TGTGCCAGCAGTGACGGACTGGAGTTGGAGACCCAGTACTTC.

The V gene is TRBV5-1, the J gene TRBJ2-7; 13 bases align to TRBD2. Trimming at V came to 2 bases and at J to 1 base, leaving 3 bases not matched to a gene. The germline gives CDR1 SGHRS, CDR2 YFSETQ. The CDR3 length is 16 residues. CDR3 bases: TGCGCCAGCAGCTTCGCGGGACTAGCGGGGTCCTACGAGCAGTACTTC. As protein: CASSFAGLAGSYEQYF.

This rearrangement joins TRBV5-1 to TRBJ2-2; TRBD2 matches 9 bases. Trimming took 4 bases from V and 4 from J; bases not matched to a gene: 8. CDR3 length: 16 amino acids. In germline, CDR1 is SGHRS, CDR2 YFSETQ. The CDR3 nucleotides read TGCGCCAGCAGCCGGACTAGCGCAAAGGGCACCGGGGAGCTGTTTTTT. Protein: CASSRTSAKGTGELFF.

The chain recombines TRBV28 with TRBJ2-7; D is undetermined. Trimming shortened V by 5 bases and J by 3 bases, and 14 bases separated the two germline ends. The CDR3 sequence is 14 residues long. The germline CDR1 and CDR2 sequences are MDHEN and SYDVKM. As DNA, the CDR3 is TGTGCCAGCAGTCCCCCCCAGGATTTCTACGAGCAGTACTTC. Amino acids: CASSPPQDFYEQYF.

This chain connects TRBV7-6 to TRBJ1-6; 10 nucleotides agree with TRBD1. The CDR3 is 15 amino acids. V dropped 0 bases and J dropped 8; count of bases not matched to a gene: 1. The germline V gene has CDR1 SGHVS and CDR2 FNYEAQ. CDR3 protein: CASSLAGTGDSPLHF. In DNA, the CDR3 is TGTGCCAGCAGCTTAGCGGGGACAGGGGATTCACCCCTCCACTTT.

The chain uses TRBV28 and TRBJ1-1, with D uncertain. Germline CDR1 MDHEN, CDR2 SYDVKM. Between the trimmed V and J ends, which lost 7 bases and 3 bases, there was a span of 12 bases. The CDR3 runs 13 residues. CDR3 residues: CASTSLRDTEAFF. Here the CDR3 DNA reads TGTGCCAGCACTTCACTTCGAGACACTGAAGCTTTCTTT. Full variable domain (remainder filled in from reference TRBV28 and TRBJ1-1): DVKVTQSSRYLVKRTGEKVFLECVQDMDHENMFWYRQDPGLGLRLIYFSYDVKMKEKGDIPEGYSVSREKKERFSLILESASTNQTSMYLCASTSLRDTEAFFGQGTRLTVV.

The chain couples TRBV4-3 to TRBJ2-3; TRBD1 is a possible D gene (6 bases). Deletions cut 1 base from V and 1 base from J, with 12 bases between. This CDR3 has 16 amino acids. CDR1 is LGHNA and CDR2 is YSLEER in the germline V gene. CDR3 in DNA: TGCGCCAGCAGCCAAGTACTAGGGGGAGGCACAGATACGCAGTATTTT. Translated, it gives CASSQVLGGGTDTQYF.

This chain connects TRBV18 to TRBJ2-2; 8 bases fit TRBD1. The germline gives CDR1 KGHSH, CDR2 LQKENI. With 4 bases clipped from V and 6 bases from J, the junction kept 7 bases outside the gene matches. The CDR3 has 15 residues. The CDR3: CASSRTPQGAGELFF. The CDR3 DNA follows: TGTGCCAGCTCACGAACGCCACAGGGGGCCGGGGAGCTGTTTTTT.

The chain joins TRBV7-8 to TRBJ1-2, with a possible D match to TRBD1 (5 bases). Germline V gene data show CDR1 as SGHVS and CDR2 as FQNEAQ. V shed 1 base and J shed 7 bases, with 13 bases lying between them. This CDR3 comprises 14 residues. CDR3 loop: CASSLVFTGGGYTF. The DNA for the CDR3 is TGTGCCAGCAGCTTAGTTTTCACAGGCGGTGGCTACACCTTC.